One sample yielded the 17 T cell receptor beta chains listed below, sequenced in a study of T-cell reconstitution after alpha-beta-depleted transplantation in children. Unique molecular identifiers were used to barcode this TCRbeta library. MiXCR, applied by TCRdb to the PCR reads, yields one record per CDR3 protein. The sample includes some 240,000 distinct CDR3 sequences, approximately 9.9% of them seen just once. The sample in question was PBMCs from the stem cell graft donor, obtained from the stem cell graft. These receptors came from a human donor who donated a stem cell graft to a child with SCID.

This clonotype was seen at least ten times. The CDR3 DNA reads TGTGCCAGCAGCGTAGCTTTAGGGGGACTCTCCCCCCGATACAATGAGCAGTTCTTC. Translation gives CASSVALGGLSPRYNEQFF. The gene calls are TRBV9 and TRBJ2-1; D possibly matches TRBD1 or TRBD2 (6 bases each). V was pared by 0 bases and J by 4 bases, with 23 bases between. The germline V gene encodes CDR1 SGDLS and CDR2 YYNGEE. The CDR3 loop spans 19 amino acids.

Ten or more counts support this clonotype. The chain combines TRBV6-5 with TRBJ1-1; TRBD1 matches at 8 bases. The germline CDR1 and CDR2 sequences are MNHEY and SVGAGI. This CDR3 is 14 amino acids long. Germline trimming cut 0 bases from V and 11 bases from J; bases unmatched to any gene: 8. In DNA form, the CDR3 reads TGTGCCAGCAGTTACTCGATCTGGACAGGGTCGGCTTTCTTT. It yields the protein CASSYSIWTGSAFF.

The table lists this clonotype with many counts. The CDR3 nucleotides read TGCGCCAGCAGCCAAGCCCCGCAACTCATGAACACTGAAGCTTTCTTT. Its protein product is CASSQAPQLMNTEAFF. This chain joins TRBV4-1 and TRBJ1-1, with D uncertain. Trimming removed 1 base from V and 0 bases from J, with 12 bases in between. Germline assignment: CDR1 MGHRA and CDR2 YSYEKL. The CDR3 extends over 16 amino acids.

This clonotype was picked up many times. The chain couples TRBV6-1 to TRBJ1-5; D not resolved. The germline V and J ends were trimmed by 5 bases and 2 bases, with 16 bases remaining between them. CDR3 length: 16 amino acids. The germline V gene encodes CDR1 MNHNS and CDR2 SASEGT. This chain's CDR3 is CASSPLAGKGNQPQHF. The CDR3 DNA reads TGTGCCAGCAGTCCCCTTGCGGGGAAGGGCAATCAGCCCCAGCATTTT.

V and J are TRBV29-1 and TRBJ2-4, with 8 bases lining up with TRBD2. J was trimmed by 5 bases and V by 6 bases; bases with no gene match: 6. The length of the CDR3 is 13 residues. Germline V gene sequence: CDR1 SQVTM, CDR2 ANQGSEA. The CDR3 sequence is CSVAGGEENIQYF. In DNA, the CDR3 is TGCAGCGTGGCCGGGGGGGAGGAAAACATTCAGTACTTC. Complete variable domain (other parts from reference TRBV29-1 and TRBJ2-4): SAVISQKPSRDICQRGTSLTIQCQVDSQVTMMFWYRQQPGQSLTLIATANQGSEATYESGFVIDKFPISRPNLTFSTLTVSNMSPEDSSIYLCSVAGGEENIQYFGAGTRLSVL.

Remarks on this clonotype: Just one base apart from a much larger clone, this may be a read error. The chain joins TRBV20-1 to TRBJ2-7; D may be TRBD2 (5 bases). The end of the DNA aligns better with TRBJ2-1, so the J call may be wrong. Germline V lookup: CDR1 DFQATT, CDR2 SNEGSKA (reference sequence). CDR3 length: 11 amino acids. The CDR3 is CSGGIGYEQFF. The CDR3 nucleotides are TGCAGTGGAGGGATCGGGTACGAGCAGTTCTTC.

This clonotype was observed at least ten times. The CDR3 DNA reads as TGCGCCAGCAGCCAAGAAGGGCTAGCGGGTTCCAATGAGCAGTTCTTC. Encoded protein: CASSQEGLAGSNEQFF. The V gene is TRBV4-1, the J gene TRBJ2-1; 8 bases are shared with TRBD2. From germline, CDR1 is MGHRA and CDR2 YSYEKL. The ends lost 0 bases at V and 6 bases at J; junction bases unmatched: 7. This CDR3 has 16 residues.

There are many counts of this clonotype. The CDR3 protein is CASSRGIGKRQGSFYEQYF. The CDR3 bases are TGTGCCAGCAGCCGGGGTATCGGAAAAAGGCAGGGATCATTTTACGAGCAGTACTTC. V is TRBV4-2 and J is TRBJ2-7; D may be TRBD1 (5 bases). The CDR3 loop spans 19 amino acids. V lost 4 bases and J lost 4, with 29 bases in between. The germline V gene encodes CDR1 LGHNA and CDR2 YNFKEQ.

This clonotype was detected many times. The V call is TRBV3-1, the J call TRBJ2-1; no definite D call. The ends were cut back, 0 bases at V and 7 bases at J, with 1 base in the middle. This CDR3 spans 11 amino acids. Germline V gene lookup returns CDR1 LGHDT and CDR2 YNNKEL (reference sequence). CDR3 region: CASSQENEQFF. CDR3 coding DNA: TGTGCCAGCAGCCAAGAAAATGAGCAGTTCTTC.

In this sample, this clonotype turned up many times. The V and J genes are TRBV4-2 and TRBJ2-1; TRBD1 matches 7 bases. Germline CDR1 is LGHNA and CDR2 is YNFKEQ. After removal of 0 bases from V and 8 bases from J, the junction contained 10 bases not matched to a gene. The CDR3 consists of 16 residues. The CDR3 DNA sequence: TGTGCCAGCAGCCAAGATTTGGGCAGGGGGTACGATGAGCAGTTCTTC. Encoded protein: CASSQDLGRGYDEQFF.

This clonotype was counted ten times or more. The rearrangement uses TRBV18 and TRBJ2-2; D gene unclear. V was clipped by 3 bases and J by 4 bases, with 12 bases between them. This CDR3 has 15 amino acids. From germline, CDR1 is KGHSH and CDR2 LQKENI. The CDR3 protein is CASSPAQTFTGELFF. The CDR3 region has the DNA TGTGCCAGCTCACCGGCACAGACGTTCACCGGGGAGCTGTTTTTT.

This clonotype came up many times. This chain joins TRBV7-2 and TRBJ1-2; TRBD1 agrees at 7 bases. Looked up from germline, CDR1 is SGHTA and CDR2 is FQGNSA. Germline trimming cut 5 bases from V and 3 bases from J; bases unmatched to any gene: 6. The CDR3 has 14 residues. CDR3: CASSTGTVYYGYTF. The CDR3 DNA follows: TGTGCCAGCAGCACGGGGACAGTTTACTATGGCTACACCTTC.

This clonotype has ten or more counts. The chain combines TRBV20-1 with TRBJ2-7; 7 bases fit TRBD2. The CDR3 is 12 amino acids. CDR1 is DFQATT, CDR2 SNEGSKA, per germline (reference sequence). Germline trimming cut 5 bases from V and 2 bases from J; bases unmatched to any gene: 3. CDR3 sequence (DNA): TGCAGTGCTCTTCGGGGGGCCTACGAGCAGTACTTC. This encodes CSALRGAYEQYF.

This clonotype was observed many times. The CDR3 region is CASSSGLAGHADTQYF. DNA of the CDR3: TGCGCCAGCAGCTCGGGACTAGCAGGTCATGCAGATACGCAGTATTTT. V is TRBV5-1 and J is TRBJ2-3; 9 bases are shared with TRBD2. From germline, CDR1 is SGHRS and CDR2 YFSETQ. J gave up 4 bases and V 3 bases, and 9 bases lay outside the gene matches. CDR3 size: 16 residues.

This clonotype was counted ten times or more. The rearrangement uses TRBV4-1 and TRBJ2-3; 14 bases align to TRBD2. Unmatched junction bases numbered 1, after V lost 1 base and J lost 4 bases. Germline V lookup: CDR1 MGHRA, CDR2 YSYEKL. This CDR3 has 16 amino acids. This chain's CDR3 is CASSQGLAGGSDTQYF. The CDR3, as DNA: TGCGCCAGCAGCCAAGGACTAGCGGGGGGGTCAGATACGCAGTATTTT.

This clonotype was seen repeatedly, ten times or more. The chain carries TRBV5-1 and TRBJ2-2; perhaps D is TRBD1 or TRBD2 (5 bases each). The V end was cut by 4 bases, the J end by 1 base, with 11 bases between. Per the germline V gene, CDR1 is SGHRS and CDR2 is YFSETQ. CDR3 length: 15 residues. The CDR3 nucleotides are TGCGCCAGCAGCCTGGGACGGGTGAACACCGGGGAGCTGTTTTTT. Protein: CASSLGRVNTGELFF.

This clonotype has at least ten counts. The chain links TRBV29-1 to TRBJ2-1, with 9 bases fitting TRBD2. Germline CDR1 is SQVTM and CDR2 is ANQGSEA. Losses at the gene ends were 7 bases for V and 4 bases for J; bases not matched to a gene: 17. The CDR3 has 17 amino acids. CDR3 sequence: CSARGDGGGASYNEQFF. The CDR3 nucleotides read TGCAGCGCCCGAGGGGACGGCGGGGGGGCATCATACAATGAGCAGTTCTTC.